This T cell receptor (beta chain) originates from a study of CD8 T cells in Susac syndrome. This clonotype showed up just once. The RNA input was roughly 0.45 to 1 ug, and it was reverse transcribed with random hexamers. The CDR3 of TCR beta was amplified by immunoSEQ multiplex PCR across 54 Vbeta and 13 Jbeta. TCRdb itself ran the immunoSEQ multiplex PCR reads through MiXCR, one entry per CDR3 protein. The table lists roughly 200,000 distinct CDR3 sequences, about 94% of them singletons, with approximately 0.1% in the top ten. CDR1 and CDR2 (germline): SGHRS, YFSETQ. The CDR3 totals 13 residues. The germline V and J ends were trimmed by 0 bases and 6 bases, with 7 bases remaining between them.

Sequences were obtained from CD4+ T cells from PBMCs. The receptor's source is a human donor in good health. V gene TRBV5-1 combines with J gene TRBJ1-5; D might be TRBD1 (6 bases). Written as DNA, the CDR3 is TGCGCCAGCAGCTTGGCCAGGGGTCAGCCCCAGCATTTT. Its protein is CASSLARGQPQHF. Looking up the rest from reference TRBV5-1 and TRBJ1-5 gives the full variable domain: KAGVTQTPRYLIKTRGQQVTLSCSPISGHRSVSWYQQTPGQGLQFLFEYFSETQRNKGNFPGRFSGRQFSNSRSEMNVSTLELGDSALYLCASSLARGQPQHFGDGTRLSIL.